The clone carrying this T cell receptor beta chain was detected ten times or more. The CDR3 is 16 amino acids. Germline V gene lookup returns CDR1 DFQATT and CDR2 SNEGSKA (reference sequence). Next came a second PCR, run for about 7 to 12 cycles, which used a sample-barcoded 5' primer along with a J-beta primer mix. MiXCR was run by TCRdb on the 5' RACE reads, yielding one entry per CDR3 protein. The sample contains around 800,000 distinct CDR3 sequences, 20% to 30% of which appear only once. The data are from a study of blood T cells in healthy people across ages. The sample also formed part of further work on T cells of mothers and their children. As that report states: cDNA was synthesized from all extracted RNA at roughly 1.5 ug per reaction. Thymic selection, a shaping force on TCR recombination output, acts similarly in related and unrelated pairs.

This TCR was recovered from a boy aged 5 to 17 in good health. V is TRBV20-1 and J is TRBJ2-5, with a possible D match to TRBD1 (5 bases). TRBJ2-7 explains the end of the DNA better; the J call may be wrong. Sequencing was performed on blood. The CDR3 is CSASSGSQGAPYEQYF. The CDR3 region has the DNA TGCAGTGCTAGCAGTGGTAGTCAAGGGGCCCCCTACGAGCAGTACTTC.